This paragraph reports one T cell receptor (beta chain). As yet, its antigen is unknown. These data come from a study of T cell responses to AZD1222 COVID-19 vaccine. Findings and caveats of the study: The study found Spike-specific TCR breadth and depth rose after two AZD1222 doses. Spike-wide coverage was observed for vaccine-associated CD4 TCRs, with dominant responses at 160-218 and 743-854. Clonal diversity was possibly underestimated, and the donors were mostly white British, with more females.

TCRdb keeps only in-frame clones here, not all; method: immunoSEQ multiplex PCR. The data hold more than 110,000 clones, with roughly 90% observed a single time. This CDR3 spans 15 amino acids. V shed 2 bases and J shed 3 bases, with 11 bases lying between them. Looked up from germline, CDR1 is SGHTA and CDR2 is FQGNSA. This TCR was recovered from an adult in good health. Sequencing was performed on peripheral blood, taken on day 0 of AZD1222 vaccination. The J gene is TRBJ1-5, the V gene TRBV7-2; tentatively, D is TRBD1 (5 bases). The CDR3, as DNA: TGTGCCAGCAGCTTATTGAGACAGCCCAATCAGCCCCAGCATTTT. Translation gives CASSLLRQPNQPQHF.